This TCR beta chain was recovered during a study of liver allograft versus peripheral blood T cells. For the study at large: What was compared were the T cell receptor repertoires in transplanted livers and those in the peripheral blood of recipients. Findings of the study overall: Repertoires found inside liver allografts reportedly differed from T cell receptor repertoires in peripheral blood.

One entry per CDR3 protein results from TCRdb running MiXCR on the reads. The data hold about 14,000 distinct CDR3 sequences, with approximately 22% observed a single time. This CDR3 has 18 residues. The ends lost 1 base at V and 1 base at J; junction bases unmatched: 6. The germline gives CDR1 SGHNT, CDR2 YYREEE (reference sequence). This clonotype was detected ten times or more. Antigen: not known. This chain links TRBV5-4 with TRBJ2-3; 13 nucleotides match TRBD2. The TCR comes from a human patient who had a liver transplant. Part of the T cell pool may stem from the graft donor. The CDR3 spells CASSLLLAGGGRTDTQYF. Written as DNA, the CDR3 is TGTGCCAGCAGCTTGCTACTAGCGGGGGGGGGTCGCACAGATACGCAGTATTTT.